This TCR beta chain was captured in a study of human T cells and chemical hapten exposure. Notes on the study in general: No shift was seen in TCRs above 1 in 1000 frequency with DPC sensitization.

TCRdb reprocessed the RACE reads with MiXCR, giving one entry per CDR3 protein. The sample holds roughly 130,000 distinct CDR3 sequences, around 8.2% seen once. In this sample, this clonotype turned up many times. Its antigen remains unidentified. CDR1 SEHNR and CDR2 FQNEAQ come from the germline V gene (reference sequence). The CDR3 is 16 amino acids. V shed 5 bases and J 8 bases; nucleotides not matched to a gene: 12. The time point was: healthy volunteer bleed at 2 weeks. Before extraction, the whole blood was not fractionated, and total RNA was taken from it. Source material: whole blood. This chain links TRBV7-9 with TRBJ1-6, with 7 bases identical to TRBD1. This clonotype was sampled from a male donor in good health. Some clones in this sample may be carry-over from other donors' samples. DNA for the CDR3: TGTGCCAGCAGCACAACAGGGGACGCAGCTGATTCACCCCTCCACTTT. Translating it yields CASSTTGDAADSPLHF.